One sample yielded the 27 T cell receptor beta chains listed below, sequenced in a study of CD8 T cells in ankylosing spondylitis. General study results and limits: A TCR beta motif of eight highly homologous variants appeared characteristic of ankylosing spondylitis blood.

These TCRs are of unknown antigen specificity. Via MiXCR, TCRdb re-called the 5' RACE reads, giving one row per CDR3 protein. Of 750,000 to 850,000 distinct CDR3 sequences detected, approximately 12% appear once; the ten largest clones hold more than 0.5%. The sample taken for sequencing was blood, either unsorted or a sorted T cell fraction (not recorded which). These receptors came from a male donor with ankylosing spondylitis.

The sample holds a few counts of this clonotype. The chain carries TRBV20-1 and TRBJ2-3; TRBD1 matches 10 bases. This CDR3 spans 15 amino acids. Trimming cost V 2 bases and J 1 base; bases outside gene matches: 3. Germline lookup yields CDR1 DFQATT and CDR2 SNEGSKA (reference sequence). In DNA, the CDR3 is TGCAGTGCTAGAAGGACAGGGGGAGGCACAGATACGCAGTATTTT. Protein product: CSARRTGGGTDTQYF.

In its sample, this clonotype was seen a few times. The chain carries TRBV12-3 or TRBV12-4 and TRBJ1-5; weak D call: TRBD1 (5 bases). V was clipped by 8 bases and J by 1 base, with 18 bases between them. CDR3 size: 16 residues. The CDR3 region has the DNA TGTGCCAGCGGCCTTAGTCGGGGGGTGAGCAATCAGCCCCAGCATTTT. Its protein product is CASGLSRGVSNQPQHF.

The sample holds a few counts of this clonotype. The gene calls are TRBV20-1 and TRBJ1-1; 7 bases fit TRBD1. V lost 0 bases, J lost 5 bases, and 9 bases stayed unmatched. This CDR3 has 15 residues. Germline lookup yields CDR1 DFQATT and CDR2 SNEGSKA (reference sequence). The CDR3 bases are TGCAGTGCTAGAGAATACCAGGGGGGGCGGACTGAAGCTTTCTTT. As protein: CSAREYQGGRTEAFF.

This chain connects TRBV4-3 to TRBJ2-1; 7 bases map to TRBD1. The V gene end was trimmed by 1 base and the J gene end by 3 bases; junction bases not matched to a gene: 6. From germline, CDR1 is LGHNA and CDR2 YSLEER. The CDR3 extends over 16 amino acids. The CDR3 loop reads CASSQVGGPSYNEQFF. Here the CDR3 DNA reads TGCGCCAGCAGCCAAGTAGGGGGCCCCAGCTACAATGAGCAGTTCTTC.

This clonotype occurred many times. This rearrangement joins TRBV20-1 to TRBJ2-1; 7 bases align to TRBD2. With 5 bases clipped from V and 2 bases from J, the junction kept 12 bases outside the gene matches. This CDR3 is 16 amino acids long. Germline V gene sequence: CDR1 DFQATT, CDR2 SNEGSKA (reference sequence). The CDR3 reads CSAPNPRGDAYNEQFF. DNA for the CDR3: TGCAGTGCTCCTAATCCCCGGGGGGATGCCTACAATGAGCAGTTCTTC.

This clonotype came up a few times. This chain uses TRBV29-1 with TRBJ2-5; no reliable D call. Trimming cost V 8 bases and J 1 base, with 14 bases left between them. The CDR3 sequence is 13 residues long. The V gene's germline CDR1 is SQVTM and CDR2 ANQGSEA. In DNA form, the CDR3 reads TGCAGCTACCAACACTACACCCAAGAGACCCAGTACTTC. This gives the protein CSYQHYTQETQYF. Supplemented by reference TRBV29-1 and TRBJ2-5, the full variable domain reads SAVISQKPSRDICQRGTSLTIQCQVDSQVTMMFWYRQQPGQSLTLIATANQGSEATYESGFVIDKFPISRPNLTFSTLTVSNMSPEDSSIYLCSYQHYTQETQYFGPGTRLLVL.

V usage is TRBV12-3 or TRBV12-4 and J usage is TRBJ1-1, with TRBD1 identical over 8 bases. The CDR3 covers 16 residues. V dropped 4 bases and J dropped 0; count of bases not matched to a gene: 7. CDR3 sequence (DNA): TGTGCCAGCAGTTCCTGGACAGGGCGCCTGAACACTGAAGCTTTCTTT. It specifies CASSSWTGRLNTEAFF.

In this sample, this clonotype turned up many times. CDR3 amino acids: CASSSFDMNTEAFF. In DNA, the CDR3 is TGTGCCAGCAGCAGTTTTGACATGAACACTGAAGCTTTCTTT. The chain links TRBV6-1 to TRBJ1-1; D remains unclear. Germline V gene data show CDR1 as MNHNS and CDR2 as SASEGT. Between the trimmed V and J ends, which lost 6 bases and 0 bases, there was a span of 11 bases. The CDR3 totals 14 residues.

This clonotype came up a few times. This chain links TRBV20-1 with TRBJ1-2; D call uncertain. Germline V gene sequence: CDR1 DFQATT, CDR2 SNEGSKA (reference sequence). V lost 4 bases to trimming and J lost 2 bases, with 26 bases between them. This CDR3 is 18 amino acids long. The CDR3 region is CSATRLVWAKQRNYGYTF. CDR3 DNA sequence: TGCAGTGCTACCCGGCTCGTTTGGGCCAAACAACGGAACTATGGCTACACCTTC.

V and J are TRBV20-1 and TRBJ2-1; maybe TRBD2 (5 bases). The CDR3 contains 13 residues. V gave up 3 bases and J gave up 10 bases, with 16 bases separating them. The germline gives CDR1 DFQATT, CDR2 SNEGSKA (reference sequence). The CDR3 DNA reads as TGCAGTGCTAGGCCATCAGCGGAGTTGGAGCAGTTCTTC. It codes for CSARPSAELEQFF.

This chain connects TRBV12-3 or TRBV12-4 to TRBJ1-2; D is perhaps TRBD1 (5 bases). CDR3 size: 14 residues. V lost 4 bases, J lost 0 bases, and 9 bases lay in between. The CDR3 bases are TGTGCCAGCAGTTACAGGACTGCTAACTATGGCTACACCTTC. Its protein product is CASSYRTANYGYTF.

This clonotype was seen only a few times. The germline gene is not matched at one end of the junction; a read error may be the cause. The DNA for the CDR3 is TGTGCCAGCAGTTCCCGGACAGGGGGCCTTGGCTTC. As protein: CASSSRTGGLGF. The chain uses TRBV12-3 or TRBV12-4 and TRBJ1-2, with 11 bases matching TRBD1. There are 12 residues in the CDR3.

The rearrangement uses TRBV12-3 or TRBV12-4 and TRBJ2-7, with D hard to call. This CDR3 is 14 amino acids long. Between the trimmed V and J ends, which lost 5 bases and 5 bases, there was a span of 16 bases. The CDR3 reads CASSNNFQIHEQYF. DNA for the CDR3: TGTGCCAGCAGTAACAACTTCCAGATTCACGAGCAGTACTTC.

This clonotype was detected only a few times. The rearrangement joins TRBV29-1 to TRBJ1-2; D is perhaps TRBD1 (6 bases). Germline CDR1 is SQVTM and CDR2 is ANQGSEA. Deletions cut 3 bases from V and 7 bases from J, with 18 bases between. CDR3 length equals 14 residues. Here the CDR3 reads CSVDPLVEGGGYTF. Written as DNA, the CDR3 is TGCAGCGTTGACCCCCTGGTGGAGGGGGGTGGCTACACCTTC.

The gene calls are TRBV4-1 and TRBJ2-7, with no clear D. This CDR3 is built from 14 residues. With 4 bases removed from V and 1 base from J, the gap between germline ends came to 11 bases. Germline CDR1 and CDR2: MGHRA and YSYEKL. CDR3 amino acids: CASSPLGFSYEQYF. CDR3 bases: TGCGCCAGCAGCCCCTTAGGTTTTTCCTACGAGCAGTACTTC.

CDR3 loop: CAISGGNYEQYF. CDR3 sequence (DNA): TGTGCCATCAGTGGGGGGAACTACGAGCAGTACTTC. The rearrangement joins TRBV10-3 to TRBJ2-7, with D perhaps assigned TRBD1 or TRBD2 (5 bases each). Germline V gives CDR1 ENHRY, CDR2 SYGVKD. Between the trimmed V and J ends, which lost 4 bases and 3 bases, there was a span of 7 bases. The CDR3 has 12 residues.

The chain links TRBV3-1 to TRBJ1-1; perhaps TRBD1 as D (5 bases). Trimming took 4 bases from V and 5 from J, leaving 14 bases between them. Per germline, CDR1 LGHDT and CDR2 YNNKEL (reference sequence). The CDR3 has 14 residues. The CDR3 DNA reads TGTGCCAGCAGCCGGGGCAGGGAGGAAACTGAAGCTTTCTTT. Translating it yields CASSRGREETEAFF. Together with reference TRBV3-1 and TRBJ1-1, the CDR3 gives the full variable domain: DTAVSQTPKYLVTQMGNDKSIKCEQNLGHDTMYWYKQDSKKFLKIMFSYNNKELIINETVPNRFSPKSPDKAHLNLHINSLELGDSAVYFCASSRGREETEAFFGQGTRLTVV.

This clonotype was counted a few times. This chain links TRBV4-3 with TRBJ2-1, with 8 nucleotides matching TRBD2. V gave up 4 bases and J gave up 4 bases; unmatched junction bases: 9. Germline V gene sequence: CDR1 LGHNA, CDR2 YSLEER. This CDR3 has 16 amino acids. DNA for the CDR3: TGCGCCAGCAGCCGCCGAGCGGCGGGAGGATACAATGAGCAGTTCTTC. Amino acid sequence: CASSRRAAGGYNEQFF.

This clonotype turned up a few times. The chain has TRBV9 and TRBJ2-2; perhaps TRBD2 as D (7 bases). Trimming took off 4 bases at V and 1 base at J, with 14 bases between the two ends. This CDR3 region has 16 residues. Germline CDR1 and CDR2: SGDLS and YYNGEE. CDR3 in DNA: TGTGCCAGCAGCAGAGGGGGGGTGAGGAACACCGGGGAGCTGTTTTTT. This encodes CASSRGGVRNTGELFF.

Ten or more counts support this clonotype. The chain joins TRBV4-3 to TRBJ2-2, with D hard to call. The CDR3 runs 13 residues. V lost 3 bases and J 3 bases, leaving 5 bases between the germline ends. Looked up from germline, CDR1 is LGHNA and CDR2 is YSLEER. The CDR3 DNA sequence: TGCGCCAGCAGCCATACAGACACCGGGGAGCTGTTTTTT. Encoded protein: CASSHTDTGELFF.

This chain connects TRBV6-5 to TRBJ1-6; D remains ambiguous. The CDR3 sequence is 13 residues long. V was cut by 0 bases and J by 8 bases, with 5 bases left in between. The germline gives CDR1 MNHEY, CDR2 SVGAGI. In DNA form, the CDR3 reads TGTGCCAGCAGTTACTCTACCCATTCACCCCTCCACTTT. Protein: CASSYSTHSPLHF.

This clonotype was seen a few times. The V gene is TRBV20-1, the J gene TRBJ2-1; D is possibly TRBD2 (5 bases). Trimming cost V 8 bases and J 0 bases, with 14 bases left between them. This CDR3 is built from 14 residues. Germline V gene lookup returns CDR1 DFQATT and CDR2 SNEGSKA (reference sequence). The CDR3 reads CSSGMVSSYNEQFF. Written as DNA, the CDR3 is TGCAGTTCGGGAATGGTCAGCTCCTACAATGAGCAGTTCTTC.

The chain combines TRBV7-2 with TRBJ1-5; D gene ambiguous. Trimming left V 1 base short and J 2 bases short, with 9 bases between. Germline loops: CDR1 SGHTA, CDR2 FQGNSA. This CDR3 is built from 15 residues. CDR3 bases: TGTGCCAGCAGCTTAGGGGGTGAACGCAATCAGCCCCAGCATTTT. Protein: CASSLGGERNQPQHF.

This chain joins TRBV15 and TRBJ1-6, with unresolved D. Deletions cut 6 bases from V and 7 bases from J, with 10 bases between. This CDR3 has 13 amino acids. Germline CDR1 and CDR2: LNHNV and YYDKDF (reference sequence). CDR3 sequence reads: CATSPVANSPLHF. CDR3 sequence (DNA): TGTGCCACCAGTCCAGTGGCAAATTCACCCCTCCACTTT.

The CDR3 loop reads CSADGQRNGDYGYTF. CDR3 coding DNA: TGCAGTGCCGATGGCCAGAGGAACGGGGACTATGGCTACACCTTC. The gene calls are TRBV20-1 and TRBJ1-2; no clear D. Germline loops: CDR1 DFQATT, CDR2 SNEGSKA (reference sequence). The CDR3 totals 15 residues. V was shortened by 6 bases and J by 3 bases, with 20 bases between the two germline ends.

This clonotype came up a few times. The V call is TRBV15, the J call TRBJ1-6, with TRBD1 matching over 9 bases. This CDR3 region has 15 residues. Per the germline V gene, CDR1 is LNHNV and CDR2 is YYDKDF (reference sequence). J was trimmed by 6 bases and V by 3 bases; bases with no gene match: 3. CDR3 region: CATSSPGQGNSPLHF. For the CDR3, the DNA is TGTGCCACCAGCAGTCCGGGACAGGGTAATTCACCCCTCCACTTT.

V usage is TRBV19 and J usage is TRBJ1-1; 7 bases match TRBD1. The J segment lost 0 bases and the V segment lost 5 bases, leaving 9 bases of the junction unmatched. Per the germline V gene, CDR1 is LNHDA and CDR2 is SQIVND (reference sequence). The CDR3 sequence is 16 residues long. The CDR3 loop reads CASSLTGLSMNTEAFF. The CDR3 region has the DNA TGTGCCAGTAGTCTGACAGGGTTGTCCATGAACACTGAAGCTTTCTTT.